The rows below give T cell receptor beta chains drawn from one sample of a study of T cell repertoires in cytomegalovirus infection. Antigen specificity for these receptors is unknown. TCRdb processed the reads anew with MiXCR; each CDR3 protein has one entry. The top ten clones hold approximately 12% of a sample with around 360,000 distinct CDR3 sequences, nearly 35% of them seen once. The material was cultured PBMCs, obtained from culture after CMV antigen stimulation. All receptors come from a human donor in good health (CMV status not recorded). Some clones in this sample may be carry-over from other donors' samples. The CDR3 runs from the conserved cysteine through the conserved F or W.

j_gene,v_gene,CDR3aa
TRBJ2-3,TRBV7-3,CASSSGEGAGDTQYF
TRBJ2-1,TRBV25-1,CASSASARSEQFF
TRBJ1-1,TRBV7-2,CASSRDRSRTEAFF
TRBJ1-1,TRBV7-3,CASSDFLRSEAFF
TRBJ2-4,TRBV28,CASSLRGDGIGIQYF
TRBJ2-3,TRBV4-3,CASSQGDRGHSTDTQYF
TRBJ1-5,TRBV7-6,CASRSPGQPQHF
TRBJ2-6,TRBV7-2,CASSLAKGAGANVLTF
TRBJ2-7,TRBV4-3,CASSQDYRGDFAYEQYF
TRBJ1-5,TRBV28,CASSPPDRVNQPQHF
TRBJ2-7,TRBV10-3,CAISSGIYEQYF
TRBJ1-5,TRBV7-9,CASSRAGSNQPQHF
TRBJ2-3,TRBV5-4,CASSARLDADTQYF
TRBJ1-5,TRBV10-2,CASSRSRDSNQPQHF
TRBJ1-3,TRBV20-1,CSAKSSGNTIYF
TRBJ2-1,TRBV4-1,CASSQESSTSGRNEQFF
TRBJ2-5,TRBV7-2,CASSLASGGQETQYF
TRBJ2-5,TRBV4-1,CASSQGVAQETQYF
TRBJ2-3,TRBV10-3,CAIASGGSRTDTQYF
TRBJ1-3,TRBV9,CASSVEVPGQGARNTIYF
TRBJ2-1,TRBV5-1,CASSLERTEFNEQFF
TRBJ1-5,TRBV28,CASSFRFWTASNQPQHF
TRBJ1-2,TRBV12-3/TRBV12-4,CASSLVRGHGYTF
TRBJ1-5,TRBV12-3/TRBV12-4,CASSSHQGILSNQPQHF
TRBJ2-5,TRBV6-6,CASSYSRLLYRETQYF
TRBJ1-2,TRBV11-2,CASSVGVLGVYGYTF
TRBJ2-7,TRBV6-2/TRBV6-3,CASKMAASYEQYF
TRBJ1-5,TRBV27,CASSPLVGPDDQPQHF
TRBJ2-5,TRBV20-1,CSARVAGGETQYF
TRBJ2-1,TRBV24-1,CATSDLMASGRNEQFF
TRBJ2-5,TRBV7-9,CASSFPSLEETQYF
TRBJ2-1,TRBV4-3,CASSPGTSDGRASYNEQFF
TRBJ1-4,TRBV5-1,CASSRTQATNEKLFF
TRBJ2-1,TRBV14,CASSPVRRTEGLAGPNEQFF
TRBJ1-2,TRBV7-2,CASSLGPENYGYTF
TRBJ2-5,TRBV12-3/TRBV12-4,CASSPMGPETQYF
TRBJ2-7,TRBV7-2,CASSAVGGRYEQYF
TRBJ2-3,TRBV4-1,CASSQDWLLAQYTQYF
TRBJ1-2,TRBV6-5,CASSFRTGGGYTF
TRBJ2-3,TRBV6-2/TRBV6-3,CASSDSGRFTDTQYF
TRBJ1-6,TRBV5-4,CASSFDRRGSPLHF
TRBJ2-1,TRBV7-9,CASSPGASAYNEQFF